The 29 T cell receptor beta chains given below trace back to one sample, sequenced in a study of blood T cell repertoires in COVID-19. Data came from immunoSEQ multiplex PCR; TCRdb stores just in-frame clones and leaves some out. The profile shows 100,000 to 150,000 clones, 70% to 85% of them singletons. Sequencing input: peripheral blood. Receptors were obtained from a woman aged 80 or over with acute or convalescent COVID-19.

This clone was seen a few times. This chain joins TRBV18 and TRBJ2-3, with TRBD2 matching over 11 bases. V gave up 5 bases and J gave up 1 base; unmatched junction bases: 5. Germline V gives CDR1 KGHSH, CDR2 LQKENI. The CDR3 contains 16 residues. The CDR3 sequence: CASSTTSGDRTDTQYF. The DNA for the CDR3 is TGTGCCAGCTCAACGACTAGCGGGGATCGCACAGATACGCAGTATTTT.

This clone has just one count. This chain uses TRBV7-9 with TRBJ1-4, with D tentatively TRBD1 (5 bases). The CDR3 extends over 15 amino acids. Trimming pared 5 bases from V and 0 bases from J, leaving 10 bases between. Germline V gives CDR1 SEHNR, CDR2 FQNEAQ (reference sequence). CDR3 sequence reads: CASSEDTATNEKLFF. In DNA form, the CDR3 reads TGTGCCAGCAGCGAGGACACTGCAACTAATGAAAAACTGTTTTTT.

The rearrangement joins TRBV5-1 to TRBJ2-3, with TRBD2 identical over 12 bases. CDR1 and CDR2 from the germline V gene are SGHRS and YFSETQ. CDR3 size: 14 residues. After removal of 4 bases from V and 5 bases from J, the junction contained 2 bases not matched to a gene. The CDR3 loop reads CASSEGLAGDTQYF. Here the CDR3 DNA reads TGCGCCAGCAGCGAGGGACTAGCGGGAGATACGCAGTATTTT.

The rearrangement uses TRBV5-4 and TRBJ1-1; D is uncertain. Looked up from germline, CDR1 is SGHNT and CDR2 is YYREEE (reference sequence). V was cut by 5 bases and J by 3 bases, with 11 bases left in between. This CDR3 is 13 amino acids long. CDR3 nucleotide sequence: TGTGCCAGCAGTAGATCAGCGGACACTGAAGCTTTCTTT. It encodes CASSRSADTEAFF. Full variable domain (remainder filled in from reference TRBV5-4 and TRBJ1-1): ETGVTQSPTHLIKTRGQQVTLRCSSQSGHNTVSWYQQALGQGPQFIFQYYREEENGRGNFPPRFSGLQFPNYSSELNVNALELDDSALYLCASSRSADTEAFFGQGTRLTVV.

The V gene is TRBV2, the J gene TRBJ2-1, with TRBD2 identical over 11 bases. The CDR3 loop spans 15 amino acids. CDR1 SNHLY and CDR2 FYNNEI come from the germline V gene. Losses at the gene ends were 4 bases for V and 6 bases for J; bases not matched to a gene: 5. CDR3 loop: CASSGFSGGGNEQFF. CDR3 DNA: TGTGCCAGCAGTGGGTTTAGCGGGGGGGGCAATGAGCAGTTCTTC.

The chain joins TRBV19 to TRBJ1-2; D not certain. CDR3 length: 13 residues. V lost 7 bases to trimming and J lost 3 bases, with 12 bases between them. The V gene's germline CDR1 is LNHDA and CDR2 SQIVND (reference sequence). CDR3 sequence (DNA): TGTGCCAGTAATCCCCGACAATACTATGGCTACACCTTC. Its translation is CASNPRQYYGYTF.

The rearrangement uses TRBV13 and TRBJ2-3, with D possibly being TRBD2 (6 bases). The CDR3 consists of 12 residues. The ends were cut back, 3 bases at V and 9 bases at J, with 10 bases in the middle. Germline V gene data show CDR1 as PRHDT and CDR2 as FYEKMQ (reference sequence). The CDR3 coding sequence is TGTGCCAGCAGCTTTGGAGGGGCCACGCAGTATTTT. It encodes CASSFGGATQYF.

This chain connects TRBV18 to TRBJ2-3, with 8 bases identical to TRBD2. Germline V gene lookup returns CDR1 KGHSH and CDR2 LQKENI. This CDR3 contains 15 residues. J was trimmed by 1 base and V by 6 bases; bases with no gene match: 6. CDR3 DNA: TGTGCCAGCTCTCCTGAGACTAGCGGCACAGATACGCAGTATTTT. Translated, it gives CASSPETSGTDTQYF.

The V gene is TRBV7-2, the J gene TRBJ2-1, with 16 bases fitting TRBD2. Trimming at V came to 5 bases and at J to 8 bases, leaving 15 bases not matched to a gene. Germline V gene sequence: CDR1 SGHTA, CDR2 FQGNSA. This CDR3 has 19 residues. The CDR3 here is CASSPRIGTSGRAGDEQFF. DNA of the CDR3: TGTGCCAGCAGCCCCCGGATCGGGACTAGCGGGAGGGCCGGGGATGAGCAGTTCTTC. The full variable domain, its missing parts supplied by reference TRBV7-2 and TRBJ2-1, is GAGVSQSPSNKVTEKGKDVELRCDPISGHTALYWYRQSLGQGLEFLIYFQGNSAPDKSGLPSDRFSAERTGGSVSTLTIQRTQQEDSAVYLCASSPRIGTSGRAGDEQFFGPGTRLTVL.

The V gene is TRBV14, the J gene TRBJ2-6; D gene ambiguous. Trimming took 4 bases from V and 0 from J, leaving 13 bases between them. CDR1 is SGHDN and CDR2 is FVKESK in the germline V gene. The CDR3 is made up of 17 amino acids. Here the CDR3 DNA reads TGTGCCAGCAGCCCCGCGGCCCTCCGCTCTGGGGCCAACGTCCTGACTTTC. Protein: CASSPAALRSGANVLTF.

This chain links TRBV6-5 with TRBJ2-1; possible D gene TRBD1, 5 bases. CDR1 is MNHEY, CDR2 SVGAGI, per germline. There are 13 residues in the CDR3. Between the trimmed V and J ends, which lost 4 bases and 9 bases, there was a span of 13 bases. CDR3 in amino acids: CASSSLGAGEQFF. The CDR3 DNA follows: TGTGCCAGCAGTTCGTTAGGGGCCGGTGAGCAGTTCTTC.

This chain connects TRBV5-6 to TRBJ2-5, with 8 bases that match TRBD2. The trim removed 4 bases at V and 1 base at J, leaving 9 bases unmatched. Per the germline V gene, CDR1 is SGHDT and CDR2 is YYEEEE. This CDR3 comprises 16 residues. This chain's CDR3 is CASSPFQRESQETQYF. CDR3 nucleotide sequence: TGTGCCAGCAGCCCCTTCCAGCGGGAGAGCCAAGAGACCCAGTACTTC. Full variable domain (outside the CDR3, taken from reference TRBV5-6 and TRBJ2-5): DAGVTQSPTHLIKTRGQQVTLRCSPKSGHDTVSWYQQALGQGPQFIFQYYEEEERQRGNFPDRFSGHQFPNYSSELNVNALLLGDSALYLCASSPFQRESQETQYFGPGTRLLVL.

The chain couples TRBV7-2 to TRBJ2-4, with TRBD1 identical over 10 bases. After removal of 1 base from V and 8 bases from J, the junction contained 2 bases not matched to a gene. The CDR3 contains 14 residues. Germline V gives CDR1 SGHTA, CDR2 FQGNSA. The chain's CDR3 is CASSLGQGAYIQYF. In DNA form, the CDR3 reads TGTGCCAGCAGCTTAGGACAGGGGGCCTACATTCAGTACTTC. Together with reference TRBV7-2 and TRBJ2-4, the CDR3 gives the full variable domain: GAGVSQSPSNKVTEKGKDVELRCDPISGHTALYWYRQSLGQGLEFLIYFQGNSAPDKSGLPSDRFSAERTGGSVSTLTIQRTQQEDSAVYLCASSLGQGAYIQYFGAGTRLSVL.

The genes are TRBV3-1 (or the pseudogene TRBV3-2) and TRBJ2-2; TRBD2 agrees at 16 bases. CDR3 length: 20 residues. V shed 1 base and J 2 bases; nucleotides not matched to a gene: 7. The germline gives CDR1 LGHDT, CDR2 YNNKEL (reference sequence). CDR3 in DNA: TGTGCCAGCAGCCAAGTGGGGACTAGCGGGAGGGTATCCAACACCGGGGAGCTGTTTTTT. Its protein product is CASSQVGTSGRVSNTGELFF.

V is TRBV10-3 and J is TRBJ1-1; weak D call: TRBD1 (6 bases). Germline CDR1 and CDR2: ENHRY and SYGVKD. The CDR3 runs to 16 residues. Trimming pared 2 bases from V and 4 bases from J, leaving 17 bases between. The CDR3 sequence: CAISEPRGDKGTEAFF. CDR3 sequence (DNA): TGTGCCATCAGTGAGCCCCGGGGGGACAAAGGCACTGAAGCTTTCTTT.

The rearrangement links TRBV19 to TRBJ1-1; 12 nucleotides line up with TRBD1. The CDR3 length is 16 residues. CDR1 is LNHDA, CDR2 SQIVND, per germline (reference sequence). The V and J ends lost 6 bases and 3 bases, in that order; junction bases with no gene match: 8. As DNA, the CDR3 is TGTGCCAGTAGGGGACAGGGGGCTCTTGTGTACACTGAAGCTTTCTTT. Translating it yields CASRGQGALVYTEAFF.

This clone showed up just a few times. This chain uses TRBV6-2 or TRBV6-3 with TRBJ1-1; D is perhaps TRBD1 (5 bases). The V gene lost 4 bases and the J gene lost 1 base, with 22 bases spanning the gap. The CDR3 is 18 amino acids. Germline CDR1 reads MNHEY; CDR2 reads SVGEGT. The CDR3, as DNA: TGTGCCAGCAGTTTATCCTCCGGACAATTTACAACGAACACTGAAGCTTTCTTT. It codes for CASSLSSGQFTTNTEAFF.

The genes are TRBV2 and TRBJ1-1; 7 bases align to TRBD1. Germline CDR1 SNHLY, CDR2 FYNNEI. V dropped 4 bases and J dropped 4; count of bases not matched to a gene: 3. This CDR3 comprises 13 residues. CDR3 region: CASSAGQFTEAFF. The DNA of the CDR3 is TGTGCCAGCAGTGCGGGACAGTTCACTGAAGCTTTCTTT.

The chain joins TRBV18 to TRBJ1-2; 8 bases are shared with TRBD1. The CDR3 is 16 residues long. V was pared by 2 bases and J by 4 bases, with 9 bases of the junction left unmatched. The germline V gene encodes CDR1 KGHSH and CDR2 LQKENI. The CDR3 is CASSPIQGAPSYGYTF. In DNA form, the CDR3 reads TGTGCCAGCTCACCAATTCAGGGGGCGCCCTCCTATGGCTACACCTTC. The full variable domain, in which reference TRBV18 and TRBJ1-2 provide the parts outside the CDR3, is NAGVMQNPRHLVRRRGQEARLRCSPMKGHSHVYWYRQLPEEGLKFMVYLQKENIIDESGMPKERFSAEFPKEGPSILRIQQVVRGDSAAYFCASSPIQGAPSYGYTFGSGTRLTVV.

The chain is built from TRBV9 and TRBJ2-1, with 11 bases fitting TRBD2. The CDR3 runs 20 residues. In germline, CDR1 is SGDLS, CDR2 YYNGEE. J lost 4 bases, V lost 3 bases, and 18 bases had no gene match. CDR3 amino acids: CASSGGTSGSPGDWYNEQFF. In nucleotides, the CDR3 is TGTGCCAGCAGCGGCGGGACTAGCGGAAGTCCAGGGGATTGGTACAATGAGCAGTTCTTC.

The rearrangement joins TRBV5-1 to TRBJ1-1; 8 bases align to TRBD1. Trimming removed 7 bases from V and 4 bases from J; junction bases left unmatched: 6. The CDR3 is 13 amino acids. Germline assignment: CDR1 SGHRS and CDR2 YFSETQ. The CDR3 sequence: CASEKDRVTEAFF. DNA of the CDR3: TGCGCCAGCGAAAAGGACAGGGTCACTGAAGCTTTCTTT.

V and J are TRBV2 and TRBJ1-2; maybe TRBD1 (6 bases). The CDR3 extends over 16 amino acids. Germline V gene sequence: CDR1 SNHLY, CDR2 FYNNEI. Trimming cost V 2 bases and J 0 bases, with 13 bases left between them. The CDR3 sequence is CASSERSRTANYGYTF. For the CDR3, the DNA is TGTGCCAGCAGTGAAAGGAGCCGGACAGCTAACTATGGCTACACCTTC.

J is TRBJ2-5 and V is TRBV2; weak D call: TRBD2 (6 bases). CDR1 and CDR2 from the germline V gene are SNHLY and FYNNEI. V was clipped by 5 bases and J by 5 bases, with 15 bases between them. There are 14 residues in the CDR3. The CDR3 spells CASSRDFTGETQYF. The CDR3 DNA is TGTGCCAGCAGTCGGGACTTCACGGGGGAGACCCAGTACTTC.

J is TRBJ1-2 and V is TRBV19; 7 bases fit TRBD1. The CDR3 has 15 amino acids. In germline, CDR1 is LNHDA, CDR2 SQIVND (reference sequence). With 7 bases clipped from V and 6 bases from J, the junction kept 14 bases outside the gene matches. CDR3 sequence: CASTPQTGRWNGYTF. In DNA form, the CDR3 reads TGTGCCAGTACCCCCCAGACAGGGAGGTGGAATGGCTACACCTTC.

The V and J genes are TRBV5-5 and TRBJ1-6; TRBD1 matches at 10 bases. CDR1 and CDR2 from the germline V gene are SGHKS and YYEKEE (reference sequence). This CDR3 has 14 amino acids. Trimming removed 4 bases from V and 10 bases from J; junction bases left unmatched: 5. The CDR3 coding sequence is TGTGCCAGCAGCCCCCGGACAGGGGGATCACCCCTCCACTTT. This encodes CASSPRTGGSPLHF.

This chain connects TRBV6-2 or TRBV6-3 to TRBJ2-5, with a weak D call TRBD2 (6 bases). CDR1 and CDR2 from the germline V gene are MNHEY and SVGEGT. This CDR3 has 14 amino acids. Trimming pared 2 bases from V and 4 bases from J, leaving 11 bases between. This CDR3 reads CASSYGGFRETQYF. For the CDR3, the DNA is TGTGCCAGCAGTTACGGGGGGTTCCGAGAGACCCAGTACTTC.

The chain carries TRBV9 and TRBJ2-3; D gene ambiguous. V lost 0 bases to trimming and J lost 0 bases, with 5 bases between them. In germline, CDR1 is SGDLS, CDR2 YYNGEE. There are 14 residues in the CDR3. DNA of the CDR3: TGTGCCAGCAGCGTAGGCAGAAGCACAGATACGCAGTATTTT. Translated: CASSVGRSTDTQYF.

The chain employs TRBV4-3 and TRBJ1-1; no reliable D call. V lost 0 bases to trimming and J lost 5 bases, with 10 bases between them. This CDR3 is built from 14 residues. Germline CDR1 is LGHNA and CDR2 is YSLEER. In DNA, the CDR3 is TGCGCCAGCAGCCAAGATTCACGGGGAACTGAAGCTTTCTTT. Translated, it gives CASSQDSRGTEAFF.

The chain is built from TRBV30 and TRBJ1-2; D unclear. The CDR3 totals 14 residues. V was shortened by 0 bases and J by 1 base, with 9 bases between the two germline ends. Germline values: CDR1 GTSNPN, CDR2 SVGIG (reference sequence). The CDR3 DNA reads TGTGCCTGGAGTGTACCCGCCAGTAACTATGGCTACACCTTC. Its translation: CAWSVPASNYGYTF. Looking up the rest from reference TRBV30 and TRBJ1-2 gives the full variable domain: SQTIHQWPATLVQPVGSPLSLECTVEGTSNPNLYWYRQAAGRGLQLLFYSVGIGQISSEVPQNLSASRPQDRQFILSSKKLLLSDSGFYLCAWSVPASNYGYTFGSGTRLTVV.